The TCR beta chain described here comes from a study of T cells in Graves' hyperthyroidism and ophthalmopathy. There were TCR beta CDR3 regions amplified from RNA transcripts. Initially, a first-round RT-PCR of the TCR CDR3 employed the HTBI primer set. TCRdb redid the calling of the multiplex PCR reads with MiXCR, one entry per CDR3 protein. This table holds 480,000 or so distinct CDR3 sequences, about an eighth found once. This clonotype occurred many times. The CDR3 is 11 amino acids. V lost 5 bases to trimming and J lost 9 bases, with 8 bases between them. Source material: blood. J is TRBJ2-1 and V is TRBV12-3 or TRBV12-4; D is unclear. The clonotype was recovered from a woman under 30 with Graves' hyperthyroidism. In DNA, the CDR3 is TGTGCCAGCAGTCTCAGAAGTGAGCAGTTCTTC. Protein product: CASSLRSEQFF.